One and the same sample provided the 26 T cell receptor beta chains below, sequenced in a study of cytomegalovirus exposure and HLA in healthy donors. The PCR made use of 60 Vbeta and 13 Jbeta primers. Profiled with immunoSEQ multiplex PCR; TCRdb holds only in-frame clones, not every one. The sample records 60,000 to 70,000 clones, just under 80% being singletons. Sequenced input: PBMCs. The receptors shown here come from a woman between 25 and 40 years old in good health and CMV-seronegative.

The J gene is TRBJ1-2, the V gene TRBV4-1; 9 bases map to TRBD1. V dropped 2 bases and J dropped 2; count of bases not matched to a gene: 6. CDR1 and CDR2 (germline): MGHRA, YSYEKL. The CDR3 length is 16 residues. CDR3 in DNA: TGCGCCAGCAGCCAACCCGGACAGGGGAAGAACTATGGCTACACCTTC. The encoded protein is CASSQPGQGKNYGYTF.

This clone was seen just once. This chain connects TRBV30 to TRBJ1-1; D remains ambiguous. Germline loops: CDR1 GTSNPN, CDR2 SVGIG (reference sequence). The CDR3 contains 14 residues. Trimming took 6 bases from V and 6 from J, leaving 20 bases between them. The CDR3 here is CACGRRLVGPEAFF. Written as DNA, the CDR3 is TGTGCCTGCGGCCGGAGATTGGTTGGCCCTGAAGCTTTCTTT.

V and J are TRBV7-8 and TRBJ1-5; 7 bases match TRBD1. The CDR3 covers 14 residues. Germline V gene data show CDR1 as SGHVS and CDR2 as FQNEAQ. The V gene end was trimmed by 5 bases and the J gene end by 6 bases; junction bases not matched to a gene: 7. CDR3 sequence: CASSRETGSQPQHF. The CDR3 nucleotides read TGTGCCAGCAGCAGAGAGACAGGGAGTCAGCCCCAGCATTTT.

The chain couples TRBV7-8 to TRBJ2-3; 8 positions match TRBD2. The junction had 10 bases not matched to a gene; V was cut back by 5 bases and J by 6 bases. The CDR3 consists of 15 residues. The germline CDR1 and CDR2 sequences are SGHVS and FQNEAQ. The CDR3 DNA is TGTGCCAGCAGCACCCCCCTAGCGGGTGCGGATACGCAGTATTTT. Translated: CASSTPLAGADTQYF.

This rearrangement joins TRBV16 to TRBJ2-7; TRBD2 matches 8 bases. With 5 bases clipped from V and 2 bases from J, the junction kept 8 bases outside the gene matches. This CDR3 is built from 15 residues. The V gene's germline CDR1 is KGHSY and CDR2 FQNENV. The CDR3 loop is CASSRPVAGTYEQYF. The CDR3 region has the DNA TGTGCCAGCAGCAGACCTGTAGCGGGAACCTACGAGCAGTACTTC.

CDR3 protein: CASSPPGQGRQYF. The CDR3 DNA is TGTGCCAGCAGCCCGCCCGGACAGGGTAGGCAGTACTTC. The chain is built from TRBV28 and TRBJ2-7; TRBD1 aligns across 8 bases. The CDR3 covers 13 residues. V lost 6 bases to trimming and J lost 9 bases; unmatched junction nucleotides: 10. Germline V gene lookup returns CDR1 MDHEN and CDR2 SYDVKM.

In this sample, this clone turned up once. The chain recombines TRBV18 with TRBJ1-1, with 7 bases matching TRBD1. This CDR3 comprises 14 residues. Germline CDR1 reads KGHSH; CDR2 reads LQKENI. The ends lost 1 base at V and 6 bases at J; junction bases unmatched: 5. CDR3 region: CASSPRTGEAEAFF. In nucleotides, the CDR3 is TGTGCCAGCTCACCACGGACAGGCGAGGCTGAAGCTTTCTTT.

The chain combines TRBV5-4 with TRBJ2-1; D may be TRBD1 (6 bases). V dropped 5 bases and J dropped 10 bases, with 13 bases sitting between them. The CDR3 is 12 amino acids. Germline CDR1 and CDR2: SGHNT and YYREEE (reference sequence). DNA of the CDR3: TGTGCCAGCAGTTCCGACAGGCAGGAGCAGTTCTTC. Its translation: CASSSDRQEQFF.

The rearrangement joins TRBV7-2 to TRBJ2-1, with D possibly matching TRBD1 (5 bases). The ends were cut back, 5 bases at V and 3 bases at J, with 20 bases in the middle. This CDR3 has 17 residues. Germline assignment: CDR1 SGHTA and CDR2 FQGNSA. DNA of the CDR3: TGTGCCAGCAGCCAGGGCCCATGGAGACCGGACTACAATGAGCAGTTCTTC. This encodes CASSQGPWRPDYNEQFF.

V usage is TRBV29-1 and J usage is TRBJ2-3; D call uncertain. Germline V gene lookup returns CDR1 SQVTM and CDR2 ANQGSEA. The V end was cut by 4 bases, the J end by 2 bases, with 7 bases between. The CDR3 consists of 12 residues. CDR3 amino acids: CSVGHLTDTQYF. CDR3 nucleotide sequence: TGCAGCGTTGGACACCTCACAGATACGCAGTATTTT.

CDR3 amino acids: CASSPPTAGQGNEQYF. The CDR3 nucleotides read TGTGCCAGCAGCCCCCCAACAGCGGGACAGGGCAACGAGCAGTACTTC. The rearrangement uses TRBV7-8 and TRBJ2-7; 9 bases align to TRBD1. The J segment lost 5 bases and the V segment lost 5 bases, leaving 13 bases of the junction unmatched. CDR3 length: 16 residues. CDR1 and CDR2 from the germline V gene are SGHVS and FQNEAQ.

The V call is TRBV20-1, the J call TRBJ1-2, with D unclear. Trimming took 7 bases from V and 1 from J, leaving 4 bases between them. The CDR3 length is 10 residues. Germline CDR1 and CDR2: DFQATT and SNEGSKA (reference sequence). Here the CDR3 DNA reads TGCAGTGTAGATAACTATGGCTACACCTTC. Protein product: CSVDNYGYTF.

The chain couples TRBV29-1 to TRBJ2-3; a possible D gene is TRBD2 (5 bases). The germline gives CDR1 SQVTM, CDR2 ANQGSEA. This CDR3 comprises 14 residues. The germline V and J ends were trimmed by 1 base and 4 bases, with 12 bases remaining between them. CDR3 amino acids: CSVEGLGVADTQYF. CDR3 nucleotides: TGCAGCGTTGAAGGTCTCGGGGTGGCAGATACGCAGTATTTT.

This clone occurred a few times. V is TRBV6-6 and J is TRBJ2-7; tentatively, D is TRBD2 (5 bases). Germline V CDR1 and CDR2: MNHNY, SVGAGI (reference sequence). The CDR3 sequence is 12 residues long. The ends were cut back, 6 bases at V and 3 bases at J, with 9 bases in the middle. This CDR3 reads CASSLRVYEQYF. In nucleotides, the CDR3 is TGTGCCAGCAGCCTGAGGGTCTACGAGCAGTACTTC.

This chain connects TRBV5-1 to TRBJ1-1; no clear D gene. CDR1 SGHRS and CDR2 YFSETQ come from the germline V gene. V dropped 4 bases and J dropped 1 base, with 11 bases sitting between them. The CDR3 covers 14 residues. CDR3 sequence (DNA): TGCGCCAGCAGCCCACTCGGTGAGAACACTGAAGCTTTCTTT. Protein: CASSPLGENTEAFF.

The chain joins TRBV30 to TRBJ1-1; 7 bases match TRBD1. The CDR3 consists of 14 residues. Trimming at V came to 0 bases and at J to 1 base, leaving 2 bases not matched to a gene. The germline CDR1 and CDR2 sequences are GTSNPN and SVGIG (reference sequence). CDR3 coding DNA: TGTGCCTGGAGTGTAGGACAGGAGAACACTGAAGCTTTCTTT. Its protein is CAWSVGQENTEAFF.

The chain carries TRBV25-1 and TRBJ1-5; TRBD1 might be the D (6 bases). There are 15 residues in the CDR3. V was trimmed by 3 bases and J by 2 bases, leaving 11 bases between them. Germline V gives CDR1 MGHDK, CDR2 SYGVNS. The DNA of the CDR3 is TGTGCCAGCAGTGACGCAGGGGCAGGCAATCAGCCCCAGCATTTT. Its translation is CASSDAGAGNQPQHF.

The gene calls are TRBV28 and TRBJ1-2; TRBD1 matches at 7 bases. V dropped 6 bases and J dropped 3; count of bases not matched to a gene: 7. The germline V gene encodes CDR1 MDHEN and CDR2 SYDVKM. CDR3 length: 14 residues. DNA for the CDR3: TGTGCCAGCAGGGATTCGGGACAGCACTATGGCTACACCTTC. Translation: CASRDSGQHYGYTF.

The rearrangement links TRBV4-3 to TRBJ2-7, with 11 bases matching TRBD2. V trimming: 1 base; J trimming: 2 bases; junction bases outside the gene matches: 4. Germline CDR1 is LGHNA and CDR2 is YSLEER. The CDR3 is 16 amino acids. In DNA, the CDR3 is TGCGCCAGCAGCCAAGCCGGGACTAGCGGTACCTACGAGCAGTACTTC. Its translation is CASSQAGTSGTYEQYF.

The chain carries TRBV30 and TRBJ2-3; the D is unclear. The CDR3 spans 14 residues. Germline loops: CDR1 GTSNPN, CDR2 SVGIG (reference sequence). With 3 bases removed from V and 0 bases from J, the gap between germline ends came to 10 bases. CDR3 sequence reads: CAWRDIPSTDTQYF. CDR3 bases: TGTGCCTGGAGAGACATCCCTAGCACAGATACGCAGTATTTT.

The chain is built from TRBV6-5 and TRBJ1-5; D is perhaps TRBD1 (5 bases). There are 14 residues in the CDR3. Per germline, CDR1 MNHEY and CDR2 SVGAGI. Trimming left V 5 bases short and J 3 bases short, with 11 bases between. This CDR3 is CASSKGLSNQPQHF. In nucleotides, the CDR3 is TGTGCCAGCAGTAAGGGACTTTCCAATCAGCCCCAGCATTTT.

This clone was counted once. The CDR3 loop is CATSREGGPPQNSPLHF. In DNA, the CDR3 is TGTGCCACCAGCAGAGAGGGAGGTCCCCCACAAAATTCACCCCTCCACTTT. This chain connects TRBV15 to TRBJ1-6; unclear D gene. CDR3 length equals 17 residues. Trimming cost V 0 bases and J 7 bases, with 16 bases left between them. Germline loops: CDR1 LNHNV, CDR2 YYDKDF (reference sequence).

The chain uses TRBV4-2 and TRBJ2-7; 14 bases agree with TRBD2. The CDR3 is made up of 15 amino acids. V gave up 4 bases and J gave up 7 bases; unmatched junction bases: 6. In germline, CDR1 is LGHNA, CDR2 YNFKEQ. CDR3 residues: CASSPLTSGRDEQYF. The CDR3 DNA is TGTGCCAGCAGCCCCTTGACTAGCGGGAGGGATGAGCAGTACTTC.

The chain is built from TRBV7-2 and TRBJ1-4; D is ambiguous. In germline, CDR1 is SGHTA, CDR2 FQGNSA. V lost 4 bases to trimming and J lost 7 bases, with 10 bases between them. This CDR3 contains 13 residues. CDR3 sequence: CASSSVGGEKLFF. In DNA, the CDR3 is TGTGCCAGCAGCTCCGTCGGCGGTGAAAAACTGTTTTTT.

The DNA for the CDR3 is TGCAGCGACCGACAAGTCACTGAAGCTTTCTTT. Translation gives CSDRQVTEAFF. The V gene is TRBV29-1, the J gene TRBJ1-1; D is ambiguous. The V gene's germline CDR1 is SQVTM and CDR2 ANQGSEA. The CDR3 is 11 amino acids. V lost 7 bases and J 4 bases, leaving 10 bases between the germline ends.

V usage is TRBV29-1 and J usage is TRBJ2-7; TRBD1 aligns across 8 bases. The length of the CDR3 is 16 residues. Looked up from germline, CDR1 is SQVTM and CDR2 is ANQGSEA. Unmatched junction bases numbered 15, after V lost 3 bases and J lost 5 bases. CDR3 nucleotides: TGCAGCGTTGATGCGGCTATCAGGACAGGGTCGCACGAGCAGTACTTC. It specifies CSVDAAIRTGSHEQYF.